Listed here are 27 T cell receptor beta chains from one sample, sequenced in a study of T cell responses to AZD1222 COVID-19 vaccine. Sequencing used immunoSEQ multiplex PCR; TCRdb keeps in-frame clones, though not all of them. The sample has about 140,000 clones, and its top ten clones hold under 2.5%. Sequenced input: peripheral blood. These receptors originate from an adult in good health.

The gene calls are TRBV4-1 and TRBJ1-2; D is perhaps TRBD1 (6 bases). Germline V gene data show CDR1 as MGHRA and CDR2 as YSYEKL. This CDR3 has 15 residues. The V gene lost 4 bases and the J gene lost 2 bases, with 14 bases spanning the gap. The CDR3 spells CASSLTDRVNYGYTF. Written as DNA, the CDR3 is TGCGCCAGCAGCCTTACGGACAGAGTCAACTATGGCTACACCTTC.

The rearrangement links TRBV5-1 to TRBJ2-7; D gene uncertain. CDR1 is SGHRS, CDR2 YFSETQ, per germline. The CDR3 totals 15 residues. Trimming stripped 0 bases from V and 5 bases from J, with 15 bases between. The CDR3 DNA follows: TGCGCCAGCAGCTTGGAGGGTTTCACCTGGAACGAGCAGTACTTC. Its translation: CASSLEGFTWNEQYF.

The CDR3 bases are TGTGCCAGTACCTCAGATCGGAATCAGCCCCAGCATTTT. Translation gives CASTSDRNQPQHF. The chain links TRBV19 to TRBJ1-5; D is uncertain. Trimming removed 7 bases at V and 4 bases at J, with 11 bases between. Germline CDR1 is LNHDA and CDR2 is SQIVND (reference sequence). This CDR3 comprises 13 residues.

The chain recombines TRBV6-6 with TRBJ2-3; 10 bases are a match to TRBD2. The CDR3 length is 16 residues. The V gene end was trimmed by 4 bases and the J gene end by 2 bases; junction bases not matched to a gene: 6. CDR1 and CDR2 from the germline V gene are MNHNY and SVGAGI (reference sequence). The CDR3 DNA is TGTGCCAGCAGTTTTGTAGCGGGGGGATACACAGATACGCAGTATTTT. Translation: CASSFVAGGYTDTQYF.

In nucleotides, the CDR3 is TGTGCCTGGAGTGGACTGAGGAACACTGAAGCTTTCTTT. Its protein is CAWSGLRNTEAFF. The chain combines TRBV30 with TRBJ1-1; D gene ambiguous. Trimming removed 1 base from V and 1 base from J, with 7 bases in between. Germline CDR1 and CDR2: GTSNPN and SVGIG (reference sequence). This CDR3 has 13 amino acids.

The V call is TRBV12-3 or TRBV12-4, the J call TRBJ1-2, with D perhaps matching TRBD1 (5 bases). The CDR3 sequence is 13 residues long. V lost 5 bases to trimming and J lost 8 bases, with 15 bases between them. CDR3 in DNA: TGTGCCAGCAGTCCGACAGTGGCTGGCGGCTACACCTTC. Translating gives CASSPTVAGGYTF.

The chain couples TRBV28 to TRBJ2-7, with 9 nucleotides matching TRBD1. Germline CDR1 is MDHEN and CDR2 is SYDVKM. The CDR3 is 15 residues long. Trimming cost V 7 bases and J 5 bases; bases outside gene matches: 12. The CDR3 sequence: CASTLGGTGSNEQYF. The CDR3 nucleotides are TGTGCCAGCACCCTGGGTGGGACAGGGTCTAACGAGCAGTACTTC.

The chain couples TRBV6-2 or TRBV6-3 to TRBJ2-1, with D possibly called TRBD1 or TRBD2 (5 bases each). The ends were cut back, 6 bases at V and 4 bases at J, with 19 bases in the middle. Germline CDR1 and CDR2: MNHEY and SVGEGT. The CDR3 consists of 16 residues. The CDR3 here is CASSPNSGLGYNEQFF. CDR3 coding DNA: TGTGCCAGCAGCCCCAATTCGGGGCTAGGGTACAATGAGCAGTTCTTC.

The chain is built from TRBV6-2 or TRBV6-3 and TRBJ1-4; TRBD1 might be the D (5 bases). V was pared by 2 bases and J by 8 bases, with 15 bases between. This CDR3 has 15 amino acids. Germline values: CDR1 MNHEY, CDR2 SVGEGT. The CDR3 loop is CASSYRDSSWEKLFF. CDR3 DNA: TGTGCCAGCAGTTACCGGGACTCTTCTTGGGAAAAACTGTTTTTT.

V usage is TRBV28 and J usage is TRBJ1-3; perhaps TRBD1 as D (6 bases). Trimming removed 3 bases at V and 0 bases at J, with 9 bases between. CDR1 and CDR2 from the germline V gene are MDHEN and SYDVKM. The CDR3 is 15 residues long. For the CDR3, the DNA is TGTGCCAGCAGTTTGGAGGGGGTCTCTGGAAACACCATATATTTT. Amino acid sequence: CASSLEGVSGNTIYF. Using reference TRBV28 and TRBJ1-3 for the parts outside the CDR3, the full variable domain is DVKVTQSSRYLVKRTGEKVFLECVQDMDHENMFWYRQDPGLGLRLIYFSYDVKMKEKGDIPEGYSVSREKKERFSLILESASTNQTSMYLCASSLEGVSGNTIYFGEGSWLTVV.

This chain uses TRBV5-4 with TRBJ1-4, with no clear D. Germline V gene lookup returns CDR1 SGHNT and CDR2 YYREEE (reference sequence). This CDR3 spans 13 amino acids. The ends were cut back, 1 base at V and 8 bases at J, with 9 bases in the middle. The CDR3 reads CASSLSVSEKLFF. The DNA of the CDR3 is TGTGCCAGCAGCTTGTCAGTGAGCGAAAAACTGTTTTTT.

The rearrangement uses TRBV6-1 and TRBJ2-2; no clear D. This CDR3 spans 17 amino acids. Germline values: CDR1 MNHNS, CDR2 SASEGT. Trimming stripped 1 base from V and 5 bases from J, with 17 bases between. The CDR3 loop is CASSEGIRVGQTGELFF. The CDR3 coding sequence is TGTGCCAGCAGTGAAGGGATAAGGGTGGGCCAGACCGGGGAGCTGTTTTTT.

The chain uses TRBV19 and TRBJ1-2; D is possibly TRBD1 (5 bases). The CDR3 covers 15 residues. Trimming cost V 3 bases and J 0 bases, with 11 bases left between them. The germline V gene has CDR1 LNHDA and CDR2 SQIVND (reference sequence). The CDR3 reads CASSISGTPNYGYTF. Written as DNA, the CDR3 is TGTGCCAGTAGTATCTCAGGGACTCCTAACTATGGCTACACCTTC.

The genes are TRBV20-1 and TRBJ1-2, with D possibly matching TRBD1 (5 bases). V shed 3 bases and J shed 6 bases, with 17 bases lying between them. This CDR3 has 14 amino acids. Germline loops: CDR1 DFQATT, CDR2 SNEGSKA (reference sequence). The CDR3 DNA reads TGCAGTGCTAGTCGGCAGGGAAGTTTCGATGGCTACACCTTC. Translation gives CSASRQGSFDGYTF.

The gene calls are TRBV7-9 and TRBJ1-1; D uncertain. Germline values: CDR1 SEHNR, CDR2 FQNEAQ (reference sequence). V shed 6 bases and J shed 1 base, with 12 bases lying between them. The CDR3 is made up of 14 amino acids. In nucleotides, the CDR3 is TGTGCCAGCAGTAAAGCCGGCGGGAACACTGAAGCTTTCTTT. It is translated as CASSKAGGNTEAFF.

V and J are TRBV18 and TRBJ1-1; 10 nucleotides line up with TRBD1. CDR1 is KGHSH, CDR2 LQKENI, per germline. The trim removed 4 bases at V and 5 bases at J, leaving 7 bases unmatched. The CDR3 consists of 15 residues. CDR3: CASSRDRGQRTEAFF. CDR3 nucleotide sequence: TGTGCCAGCTCACGAGACAGGGGGCAAAGGACTGAAGCTTTCTTT.

The chain joins TRBV5-1 to TRBJ2-7; maybe TRBD2 (6 bases). There are 16 residues in the CDR3. V was clipped by 0 bases and J by 6 bases, with 19 bases between them. From germline, CDR1 is SGHRS and CDR2 YFSETQ. CDR3 amino acids: CASSLAWGGSRGEQYF. In nucleotides, the CDR3 is TGCGCCAGCAGCTTGGCGTGGGGCGGGTCGCGGGGCGAGCAGTACTTC.

The rearrangement uses TRBV2 and TRBJ1-1; TRBD1 might be the D (6 bases). V dropped 3 bases and J dropped 2 bases, with 16 bases sitting between them. The germline V gene encodes CDR1 SNHLY and CDR2 FYNNEI. This CDR3 is 16 amino acids long. The CDR3 nucleotides are TGTGCCAGCAGTGAGCAACCCCGGACAGTTAACACTGAAGCTTTCTTT. As protein: CASSEQPRTVNTEAFF.

The chain links TRBV5-1 to TRBJ1-3; a weak D match, TRBD1 (6 bases). V lost 3 bases, J lost 0 bases, and 7 bases lay in between. The CDR3 covers 14 residues. In germline, CDR1 is SGHRS, CDR2 YFSETQ. The CDR3 DNA is TGCGCCAGCAGCTCGGACAGCTCTGGAAACACCATATATTTT. Translation: CASSSDSSGNTIYF.

V and J are TRBV9 and TRBJ1-3; D is uncertain. This CDR3 contains 15 residues. The V end lost 0 bases, the J end lost 0 bases, and 7 bases lay between the germline ends. CDR1 is SGDLS, CDR2 YYNGEE, per germline. The CDR3 reads CASSVGGDSGNTIYF. CDR3 sequence (DNA): TGTGCCAGCAGCGTAGGGGGAGACTCTGGAAACACCATATATTTT. The complete variable domain, with remaining parts taken from reference TRBV9 and TRBJ1-3, reads DSGVTQTPKHLITATGQRVTLRCSPRSGDLSVYWYQQSLDQGLQFLIQYYNGEERAKGNILERFSAQQFPDLHSELNLSSLELGDSALYFCASSVGGDSGNTIYFGEGSWLTVV.

In nucleotides, the CDR3 is TGTGCCAGCAGTTTATCGTACCGGGGACTCACGAATGAGCAGTTCTTC. Protein product: CASSLSYRGLTNEQFF. The chain joins TRBV27 to TRBJ2-1; a weak D match, TRBD2 (6 bases). V lost 0 bases, J lost 7 bases, and 16 bases lay in between. Per germline, CDR1 MNHEY and CDR2 SMNVEV (reference sequence). The CDR3 extends over 16 amino acids.

V usage is TRBV18 and J usage is TRBJ1-4; a weak D match, TRBD1 (5 bases). From germline, CDR1 is KGHSH and CDR2 LQKENI. Trimming removed 4 bases at V and 0 bases at J, with 15 bases between. CDR3 length: 17 amino acids. The CDR3 sequence is CASSREVTAATNEKLFF. CDR3 in DNA: TGTGCCAGCTCACGCGAAGTGACAGCTGCAACTAATGAAAAACTGTTTTTT.

DNA for the CDR3: TGTGCCAGTAGTACGCCCGCCGGTCAGCCCCAGCATTTT. Its protein product is CASSTPAGQPQHF. This sequence joins TRBV19 and TRBJ1-5, with D uncertain. The CDR3 has 13 residues. V lost 4 bases, J lost 6 bases, and 10 bases lay in between. CDR1 and CDR2 (germline): LNHDA, SQIVND (reference sequence).

The chain carries TRBV5-1 and TRBJ2-5, with TRBD2 matching 9 bases. V lost 0 bases and J lost 2; bases outside the gene matches: 14. In germline, CDR1 is SGHRS, CDR2 YFSETQ. This CDR3 has 19 residues. The CDR3 DNA reads TGCGCCAGCAGCTTGGCCCGTCTAGCGGGGCTGGGAATACAAGAGACCCAGTACTTC. Translating gives CASSLARLAGLGIQETQYF.

This chain joins TRBV19 and TRBJ1-5; possible D gene TRBD1, 6 bases. Germline V gives CDR1 LNHDA, CDR2 SQIVND (reference sequence). V was trimmed by 9 bases and J by 0 bases, leaving 21 bases between them. The CDR3 spans 17 residues. CDR3 bases: TGTGCCAGCAACGCCAAAGGCAGGGGATATAGCAATCAGCCCCAGCATTTT. Translated, it gives CASNAKGRGYSNQPQHF.

V and J are TRBV9 and TRBJ2-3, with 14 bases fitting TRBD2. The CDR3 spans 18 residues. The germline V gene has CDR1 SGDLS and CDR2 YYNGEE. Trimming took 4 bases from V and 2 from J; bases not matched to a gene: 9. The DNA of the CDR3 is TGTGCCAGCAGCCCCCTGGGACTAGCGGGGGTTAACACAGATACGCAGTATTTT. Translating gives CASSPLGLAGVNTDTQYF.

This sequence joins TRBV12-5 and TRBJ1-5; D is undetermined. The CDR3 is 13 amino acids. The V and J ends lost 0 bases and 7 bases respectively, with 7 bases between them. The germline V gene has CDR1 LGHNT and CDR2 FRNRAP. CDR3 bases: TGTGCTAGTGGTTTGGTAGAGCGACAGCCCCAGCATTTT. Its protein product is CASGLVERQPQHF.